The 27 T cell receptor beta chains below come from one sample, sequenced in a study of OX40 agonist ivuxolimab in advanced cancers. The table came from immunoSEQ multiplex PCR; TCRdb's copy has only in-frame clones and leaves some out. The sample holds about 54,000 clones, more than 85% seen once. Specimen: CD4+ or CD8+ T cells sorted from blood, collected in a trial of the OX40 agonist ivuxolimab. Source of these receptors: an adult with an advanced solid tumor such as melanoma, head and neck, liver or kidney cancer.

The gene calls are TRBV5-1 and TRBJ2-7; 7 bases are shared with TRBD1. The CDR3 has 14 residues. The V and J ends lost 5 bases and 0 bases, in that order; junction bases with no gene match: 5. Germline CDR1 is SGHRS and CDR2 is YFSETQ. The chain's CDR3 is CASREGQTSYEQYF. As DNA, the CDR3 is TGCGCCAGCAGAGAGGGACAGACCTCCTACGAGCAGTACTTC.

The V and J genes are TRBV28 and TRBJ1-1, with D perhaps matching TRBD1 (5 bases). The CDR3 is 13 amino acids. The V end lost 8 bases, the J end lost 7 bases, and 17 bases lay between the germline ends. Germline-derived CDR1 and CDR2 are MDHEN and SYDVKM. The CDR3 DNA follows: TGTGCCAGCGAGGACGGGGGGAAGGATGAAGCTTTCTTT. This gives the protein CASEDGGKDEAFF.

This sequence joins TRBV20-1 and TRBJ2-1; no firm D call. Trimming pared 6 bases from V and 9 bases from J, leaving 12 bases between. Germline CDR1 and CDR2: DFQATT and SNEGSKA (reference sequence). The CDR3 has 11 residues. The CDR3 loop is CSAPIQIEQFF. The CDR3 DNA reads as TGCAGTGCCCCGATTCAAATTGAGCAGTTCTTC.

The chain employs TRBV27 and TRBJ2-5; D is possibly TRBD2 (6 bases). The CDR3 totals 15 residues. V was clipped by 6 bases and J by 5 bases, with 19 bases between them. CDR1 is MNHEY, CDR2 SMNVEV, per germline (reference sequence). CDR3 sequence reads: CASSPSGGGRETQYF. CDR3 sequence (DNA): TGTGCCAGCAGCCCGTCCGGGGGAGGCCGGGAGACCCAGTACTTC.

This rearrangement joins TRBV10-2 to TRBJ2-7; 8 bases align to TRBD2. The CDR3 sequence is 12 residues long. V shed 10 bases, J shed 6 bases, and the junction held 8 bases outside the gene matches. The germline gives CDR1 WSHSY, CDR2 SAAADI. The CDR3 region is CATRGGSSEQYF. CDR3 DNA: TGCGCCACCCGGGGGGGATCGAGCGAGCAGTACTTC.

This rearrangement joins TRBV30 to TRBJ1-3, with 9 bases aligning to TRBD1. This CDR3 spans 15 amino acids. CDR1 and CDR2 (germline): GTSNPN, SVGIG (reference sequence). After removal of 5 bases from V and 2 bases from J, the junction contained 7 bases not matched to a gene. The CDR3, as DNA: TGTGCCTGGGTTGGGACAGGGACCCCTGGAAACACCATATATTTT. As protein: CAWVGTGTPGNTIYF.

V usage is TRBV2 and J usage is TRBJ2-2; no clear D. This CDR3 is built from 15 residues. V lost 4 bases to trimming and J lost 0 bases, with 9 bases between them. Germline V lookup: CDR1 SNHLY, CDR2 FYNNEI. CDR3 bases: TGTGCCAGCAGTGTTAGGCCTACGAACACCGGGGAGCTGTTTTTT. It codes for CASSVRPTNTGELFF.

On this clone: One junction end disagrees with the germline gene, perhaps due to a read error. This chain joins TRBV11-1 and TRBJ2-2, with 7 bases fitting TRBD1. Germline assignment: CDR1 SGHAT and CDR2 FQDESV (reference sequence). The length of the CDR3 is 14 residues. The CDR3 DNA sequence: TGTGCCAGCAGCAGCAGACAGGGCACCGGGGAGCTGCTTTTT. It translates to CASSSRQGTGELLF.

The V and J genes are TRBV5-6 and TRBJ1-5; D gene unclear. The ends were cut back, 4 bases at V and 7 bases at J, with 15 bases in the middle. The CDR3 sequence is 14 residues long. The germline CDR1 and CDR2 sequences are SGHDT and YYEEEE. Written as DNA, the CDR3 is TGTGCCAGCAGCCCAGACAAGGGTGGACAGCCCCAGCATTTT. Translation gives CASSPDKGGQPQHF.

V and J are TRBV4-2 and TRBJ1-1; D unresolved. This CDR3 region has 15 residues. Trimming took off 1 base at V and 4 bases at J, with 13 bases between the two ends. Per the germline V gene, CDR1 is LGHNA and CDR2 is YNFKEQ. CDR3 in amino acids: CASSQGPQAGTEAFF. For the CDR3, the DNA is TGTGCCAGCAGCCAAGGACCGCAAGCGGGCACTGAAGCTTTCTTT.

This clone is a singleton in its sample. The J gene is TRBJ2-5, the V gene TRBV5-4, with D perhaps TRBD1 (6 bases). Trimming pared 3 bases from V and 1 base from J, leaving 10 bases between. This CDR3 comprises 14 residues. The V gene's germline CDR1 is SGHNT and CDR2 YYREEE (reference sequence). Written as DNA, the CDR3 is TGTGCCAGCAGCTCCGGGACAAGCCAAGAGACCCAGTACTTC. It is translated as CASSSGTSQETQYF.

The chain carries TRBV5-4 and TRBJ2-7; D is possibly TRBD1 or TRBD2 (6 bases each). In germline, CDR1 is SGHNT, CDR2 YYREEE (reference sequence). The CDR3 covers 15 residues. The germline V and J ends were trimmed by 2 bases and 1 base, with 13 bases remaining between them. The CDR3 bases are TGTGCCAGCAGCTTAGGAGGGGGTACATCCTACGAGCAGTACTTC. It yields the protein CASSLGGGTSYEQYF.

This chain uses TRBV19 with TRBJ2-7, with TRBD2 matching 7 bases. V was pared by 0 bases and J by 3 bases, with 14 bases of the junction left unmatched. Looked up from germline, CDR1 is LNHDA and CDR2 is SQIVND (reference sequence). The CDR3 covers 18 residues. CDR3 coding DNA: TGTGCCAGTAGTATAGATGGCCGGGCGCGGGAGAAAATCTACGAGCAGTACTTC. It codes for CASSIDGRAREKIYEQYF.

V is TRBV23-1 and J is TRBJ1-5; TRBD1 is a possible D gene (5 bases). TRBV23-1 is annotated as an ORF whose role is uncertain. CDR3 length equals 15 residues. With 2 bases removed from V and 0 bases from J, the gap between germline ends came to 8 bases. The CDR3 coding sequence is TGCGCCAGCAGTCAAGTTGGGGCTAGCAATCAGCCCCAGCATTTT. Translating it yields CASSQVGASNQPQHF.

The chain joins TRBV28 to TRBJ2-7; 9 bases agree with TRBD1. CDR1 and CDR2 (germline): MDHEN, SYDVKM. The CDR3 length is 12 residues. V was pared by 7 bases and J by 7 bases, with 5 bases of the junction left unmatched. Written as DNA, the CDR3 is TGTGCCAGCACCACAGGGGGCCGGGAGCAGTACTTC. Encoded protein: CASTTGGREQYF. The variable domain in full, completed from reference TRBV28 and TRBJ2-7, reads DVKVTQSSRYLVKRTGEKVFLECVQDMDHENMFWYRQDPGLGLRLIYFSYDVKMKEKGDIPEGYSVSREKKERFSLILESASTNQTSMYLCASTTGGREQYFGPGTRLTVT.

The J gene is TRBJ2-4, the V gene TRBV10-2, with D possibly matching TRBD1 (6 bases). Between the trimmed V and J ends, which lost 5 bases and 5 bases, there was a span of 10 bases. The CDR3 extends over 13 amino acids. Germline assignment: CDR1 WSHSY and CDR2 SAAADI. Written as DNA, the CDR3 is TGCGCCAGCAGTACAGGGTCGCAAAACATTCAGTACTTC. It translates to CASSTGSQNIQYF.

This chain links TRBV23-1 with TRBJ2-4; 8 bases map to TRBD2. TRBV23-1 is reported as an ORF; its role is uncertain. Trimming cost V 4 bases and J 1 base; bases outside gene matches: 15. This CDR3 contains 19 residues. In DNA form, the CDR3 reads TGCGCCAGCAGTCGCCCTGGGGTCACTAGCGGCGCCGCCAAAAACATTCAGTACTTC. Its protein is CASSRPGVTSGAAKNIQYF.

This chain uses TRBV11-2 with TRBJ2-7, with 8 positions matching TRBD2. The V gene's germline CDR1 is SGHAT and CDR2 FQNNGV. The CDR3 has 16 amino acids. V lost 0 bases, J lost 0 bases, and 4 bases stayed unmatched. This chain's CDR3 is CASSLDKRETSYEQYF. For the CDR3, the DNA is TGTGCCAGCAGCTTAGATAAGCGGGAGACCTCCTACGAGCAGTACTTC.

The genes are TRBV10-2 and TRBJ1-1, with no clear D. The CDR3 contains 15 residues. Germline CDR1 WSHSY, CDR2 SAAADI. Trimming removed 3 bases at V and 0 bases at J, with 11 bases between. Written as DNA, the CDR3 is TGCGCCAGCAGTGACTCAGCGGGGTTGAACACTGAAGCTTTCTTT. Protein: CASSDSAGLNTEAFF.

The V gene is TRBV18, the J gene TRBJ2-6; perhaps TRBD2 as D (6 bases). The CDR3 has 17 residues. Trimming stripped 6 bases from V and 0 bases from J, with 15 bases between. Looked up from germline, CDR1 is KGHSH and CDR2 is LQKENI. CDR3 DNA: TGTGCCAGCTCTTCGAGCGGGCCCTTCTCTGGGGCCAACGTCCTGACTTTC. This sequence encodes CASSSSGPFSGANVLTF.

The rearrangement links TRBV29-1 to TRBJ2-1; the D call may be TRBD1 or TRBD2 (6 bases each). Trimming stripped 6 bases from V and 3 bases from J, with 18 bases between. This CDR3 is 15 amino acids long. Germline values: CDR1 SQVTM, CDR2 ANQGSEA. The CDR3 protein is CSVAGGGDNYNEQFF. DNA of the CDR3: TGCAGCGTGGCCGGGGGCGGCGATAACTACAATGAGCAGTTCTTC.

This chain links TRBV6-1 with TRBJ2-7; the match to TRBD1 covers 7 bases. With V trimmed by 6 bases and J by 5 bases, 13 bases remained unmatched. The germline V gene encodes CDR1 MNHNS and CDR2 SASEGT. This CDR3 has 15 amino acids. CDR3 residues: CASRMADRAADEQYF. The CDR3 coding sequence is TGTGCCAGCAGGATGGCCGACAGGGCAGCTGACGAGCAGTACTTC.

Only one count was recorded for this clone. The V call is TRBV6-5, the J call TRBJ2-5; possibly TRBD1 for D (6 bases). CDR3 size: 14 residues. The V gene's germline CDR1 is MNHEY and CDR2 SVGAGI. Between the trimmed V and J ends, which lost 8 bases and 6 bases, there was a span of 19 bases. The CDR3 reads CASGLTGTVKTQYF. CDR3 bases: TGTGCCAGCGGTCTCACAGGGACCGTGAAGACCCAGTACTTC.

The table lists this clone with a few counts. The rearrangement joins TRBV30 to TRBJ1-1; weak D call: TRBD1 (6 bases). Germline CDR1 reads GTSNPN; CDR2 reads SVGIG (reference sequence). V shed 0 bases and J shed 1 base, with 12 bases lying between them. CDR3 length equals 15 residues. The CDR3 region has the DNA TGTGCCTGGAGTGTACAGGGACAAGAGAACACTGAAGCTTTCTTT. It specifies CAWSVQGQENTEAFF.

The chain links TRBV9 to TRBJ2-7, with 8 bases matching TRBD2. Germline loops: CDR1 SGDLS, CDR2 YYNGEE. J was trimmed by 7 bases and V by 0 bases; bases with no gene match: 6. This CDR3 contains 14 residues. The CDR3 sequence: CASSVAGGPEEQYF. DNA of the CDR3: TGTGCCAGCAGCGTAGCGGGAGGGCCAGAAGAGCAGTACTTC.

In nucleotides, the CDR3 is TGTGCCAGTCAGTATCACAGGGTCGGGCAGCCCCAGCATTTT. Translation: CASQYHRVGQPQHF. J is TRBJ1-5 and V is TRBV19, with D maybe TRBD1 (6 bases). CDR3 length equals 14 residues. Between the trimmed V and J ends, which lost 8 bases and 7 bases, there was a span of 18 bases. CDR1 and CDR2 from the germline V gene are LNHDA and SQIVND (reference sequence). Full variable domain (missing parts from reference TRBV19 and TRBJ1-5): DGGITQSPKYLFRKEGQNVTLSCEQNLNHDAMYWYRQDPGQGLRLIYYSQIVNDFQKGDIAEGYSVSREKKESFPLTVTSAQKNPTAFYLCASQYHRVGQPQHFGDGTRLSIL.

Here the CDR3 reads CASRLGDRAVEAFF. The CDR3 DNA reads as TGCGCCAGCAGACTAGGGGACAGGGCAGTTGAAGCTTTCTTT. The rearrangement links TRBV5-1 to TRBJ1-1; 9 bases are shared with TRBD1. CDR3 length: 14 residues. The trim removed 5 bases at V and 7 bases at J, leaving 9 bases unmatched. The germline gives CDR1 SGHRS, CDR2 YFSETQ.